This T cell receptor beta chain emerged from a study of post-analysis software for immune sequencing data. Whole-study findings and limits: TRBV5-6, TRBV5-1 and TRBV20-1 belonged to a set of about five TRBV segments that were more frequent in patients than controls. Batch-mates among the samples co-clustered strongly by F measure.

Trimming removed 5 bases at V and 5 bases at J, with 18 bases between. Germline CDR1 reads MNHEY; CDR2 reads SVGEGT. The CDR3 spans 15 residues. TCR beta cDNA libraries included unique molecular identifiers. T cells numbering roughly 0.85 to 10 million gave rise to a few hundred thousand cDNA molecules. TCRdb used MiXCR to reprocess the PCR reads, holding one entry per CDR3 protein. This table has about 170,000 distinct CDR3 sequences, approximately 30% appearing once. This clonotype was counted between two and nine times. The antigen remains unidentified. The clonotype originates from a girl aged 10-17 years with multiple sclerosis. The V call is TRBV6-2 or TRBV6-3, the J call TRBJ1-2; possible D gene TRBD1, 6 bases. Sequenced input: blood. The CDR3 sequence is CASSPLYRDMYGYTF. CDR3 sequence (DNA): TGTGCCAGCAGTCCCCTCTACAGGGATATGTATGGCTACACCTTC.